The text below deals with one T cell receptor beta chain. The data were taken from a study of technical replicates of blood from four donors. The germline V gene encodes CDR1 LGHNA and CDR2 YNFKEQ. V dropped 2 bases and J dropped 1 base, with 11 bases sitting between them. CDR3 length: 16 amino acids. Using immunoSEQ multiplex PCR, the repertoire was profiled, and TCRdb retains in-frame clones only, with some absent. The profile shows tens of thousands of clones, less than 98% of them singletons. This sequence joins TRBV4-2 and TRBJ2-2; tentative D call: TRBD2 (6 bases). Sample: T cells isolated from PBMCs. The receptor was isolated from a human donor in good health. The CDR3 DNA follows: TGTGCCAGCAGCCAAACGGGAGTACTGAACACCGGGGAGCTGTTTTTT. As protein: CASSQTGVLNTGELFF.